The clone carrying this T cell receptor (beta chain) was seen a few times. These data originate in a study of human T cells and chemical hapten exposure. This CDR3 spans 17 amino acids. Germline CDR1 and CDR2: DFQATT and SNEGSKA (reference sequence). The germline V and J ends were trimmed by 0 bases and 0 bases, with 12 bases remaining between them. As for time point: pre-sensitization, week 0. The sample's treatment: therapeutic diphenylcyclopropenone sensitization with weekly scalp DPC. TCRdb used MiXCR to reprocess the RACE reads, holding one entry per CDR3 protein. There are under 400,000 distinct CDR3 sequences in the sample; 4% to 6% occur only once, and about 2.5% lies in the top ten.

Source: whole blood, taken in connection with sensitization to the hapten diphenylcyclopropenone (DPC). J is TRBJ2-6 and V is TRBV20-1, with D possibly matching TRBD2 (5 bases). This clonotype was obtained from a woman in her fifties or sixties with alopecia areata. Some clones in this sample may be carry-over from other donors' samples. As DNA, the CDR3 is TGCAGTGCTAGAGATGAGGGCACCACCTCTGGGGCCAACGTCCTGACTTTC. Protein product: CSARDEGTTSGANVLTF.